Presented here are 26 T cell receptor beta chains from one specimen sequenced in a study of cytomegalovirus exposure and HLA in healthy donors. Clones were read by immunoSEQ multiplex PCR, and TCRdb kept only the in-frame ones, dropping some. The sample records about 250,000 clones, more than 85% being singletons. The specimen sequenced was PBMCs. The receptors were gathered from a man aged 18 to 30 in good health and CMV-seropositive.

J is TRBJ1-5 and V is TRBV6-1; D is uncertain. This CDR3 region has 15 residues. Trimming pared 0 bases from V and 4 bases from J, leaving 10 bases between. CDR1 is MNHNS, CDR2 SASEGT, per germline. The CDR3 sequence is CASSEAGALNQPQHF. CDR3 coding DNA: TGTGCCAGCAGTGAAGCGGGCGCTTTAAATCAGCCCCAGCATTTT.

V and J are TRBV5-1 and TRBJ1-4, with TRBD1 identical over 7 bases. The germline gives CDR1 SGHRS, CDR2 YFSETQ. J was trimmed by 4 bases and V by 2 bases; bases with no gene match: 2. There are 14 residues in the CDR3. CDR3 loop: CASSFGQVNEKLFF. The CDR3 nucleotides read TGCGCCAGCAGCTTCGGACAGGTTAATGAAAAACTGTTTTTT.

V and J are TRBV5-1 and TRBJ1-1; TRBD1 matches 11 bases. J was trimmed by 2 bases and V by 7 bases; bases with no gene match: 1. This CDR3 comprises 13 residues. Germline CDR1 and CDR2: SGHRS and YFSETQ. In DNA form, the CDR3 reads TGCGCCAGCGGGACAGGGGGAAACACTGAAGCTTTCTTT. Protein product: CASGTGGNTEAFF.

The genes are TRBV7-9 and TRBJ1-1; D may be TRBD1 (6 bases). This CDR3 spans 13 amino acids. Germline CDR1 and CDR2: SEHNR and FQNEAQ (reference sequence). Deletions cut 0 bases from V and 8 bases from J, with 10 bases between. The CDR3 DNA follows: TGTGCCAGCAGCTTAGCGTCGGGGGCCGAAGCTTTCTTT. Protein product: CASSLASGAEAFF.

This chain joins TRBV2 and TRBJ2-3; weak D call: TRBD2 (6 bases). Germline CDR1 is SNHLY and CDR2 is FYNNEI. The CDR3 consists of 16 residues. V lost 8 bases and J 3 bases, leaving 21 bases between the germline ends. The CDR3 region is CASGGLTLPRTDTQYF. For the CDR3, the DNA is TGTGCCAGCGGTGGACTAACTTTACCTCGGACAGATACGCAGTATTTT. Full variable domain (outside the CDR3, taken from reference TRBV2 and TRBJ2-3): EPEVTQTPSHQVTQMGQEVILRCVPISNHLYFYWYRQILGQKVEFLVSFYNNEISEKSEIFDDQFSVERPDGSNFTLKIRSTKLEDSAMYFCASGGLTLPRTDTQYFGPGTRLTVL.

This sequence joins TRBV28 and TRBJ1-2, with a weak D call TRBD1 (5 bases). The CDR3 loop spans 11 amino acids. V dropped 6 bases and J dropped 6 bases, with 8 bases sitting between them. CDR1 MDHEN and CDR2 SYDVKM come from the germline V gene. The CDR3 sequence: CASSIRDGYTF. The DNA of the CDR3 is TGTGCCAGCAGCATCAGGGATGGCTACACCTTC.

J is TRBJ1-2 and V is TRBV6-5; the D gene is possibly TRBD1 (5 bases). V was shortened by 5 bases and J by 3 bases, with 10 bases between the two germline ends. The CDR3 covers 13 residues. CDR1 is MNHEY and CDR2 is SVGAGI in the germline V gene. The CDR3 DNA reads as TGTGCCAGCAGTAGGGAGGGACACTATGGCTACACCTTC. Translated: CASSREGHYGYTF.

The V gene is TRBV7-8, the J gene TRBJ1-2; no definite D call. The V gene's germline CDR1 is SGHVS and CDR2 FQNEAQ. The CDR3 totals 16 residues. The V end was cut by 5 bases, the J end by 6 bases, with 22 bases between. The CDR3 loop is CASSPKQAGVTHGYTF. As DNA, the CDR3 is TGTGCCAGCAGCCCAAAACAAGCGGGCGTCACCCATGGCTACACCTTC.

The rearrangement links TRBV10-3 to TRBJ1-2, with D unresolved. The germline V and J ends were trimmed by 2 bases and 3 bases, with 16 bases remaining between them. From germline, CDR1 is ENHRY and CDR2 SYGVKD. This CDR3 comprises 16 residues. CDR3 loop: CAISEMSRRSDYGYTF. The CDR3 nucleotides are TGTGCCATCAGTGAGATGTCCAGGAGGTCCGACTATGGCTACACCTTC.

This clone was picked up one time. V gene TRBV9 combines with J gene TRBJ2-5; 7 bases match TRBD2. The CDR3 is made up of 14 amino acids. The germline V gene encodes CDR1 SGDLS and CDR2 YYNGEE. The V and J ends lost 0 bases and 5 bases, in that order; junction bases with no gene match: 4. The chain's CDR3 is CASSVGGLTETQYF. Here the CDR3 DNA reads TGTGCCAGCAGCGTAGGGGGACTAACGGAGACCCAGTACTTC.

This clone showed up just a few times. The chain carries TRBV19 and TRBJ1-2; possible D gene TRBD1, 6 bases. CDR1 LNHDA and CDR2 SQIVND come from the germline V gene (reference sequence). V was cut by 4 bases and J by 1 base, with 10 bases left in between. This CDR3 has 14 residues. The CDR3 sequence: CASSRGGRNYGYTF. CDR3 DNA: TGTGCCAGTAGTAGAGGGGGTCGTAACTATGGCTACACCTTC.

CDR3 in DNA: TGTGCCAGCAGCTTGGTACAATCCTACGAGCAGTACTTC. This codes for CASSLVQSYEQYF. The rearrangement joins TRBV5-5 to TRBJ2-7; no reliable D call. Looked up from germline, CDR1 is SGHKS and CDR2 is YYEKEE (reference sequence). V lost 0 bases and J lost 1, with 5 bases in between. The CDR3 sequence is 13 residues long.

The chain combines TRBV30 with TRBJ2-7; 7 bases are shared with TRBD2. Unmatched junction bases numbered 10, after V lost 3 bases and J lost 5 bases. The V gene's germline CDR1 is GTSNPN and CDR2 SVGIG (reference sequence). The CDR3 is 14 amino acids. CDR3 nucleotides: TGTGCCTGGAGCCTTGGGGGGGTGGTTCACGAGCAGTACTTC. This gives the protein CAWSLGGVVHEQYF.

The rearrangement joins TRBV14 to TRBJ2-1; TRBD2 might be the D (5 bases). Germline V gene lookup returns CDR1 SGHDN and CDR2 FVKESK. CDR3 length: 17 amino acids. Trimming took 1 base from V and 5 from J, leaving 18 bases between them. The CDR3: CASSQGSEGGINNEQFF. CDR3 bases: TGTGCCAGCAGCCAAGGAAGTGAGGGCGGCATTAACAATGAGCAGTTCTTC.

V usage is TRBV19 and J usage is TRBJ1-5, with D perhaps matching TRBD1 (6 bases). Trimming removed 1 base from V and 2 bases from J, with 9 bases in between. This CDR3 comprises 15 residues. Germline V gives CDR1 LNHDA, CDR2 SQIVND (reference sequence). The CDR3 protein is CASSIVQGGNQPQHF. The CDR3 bases are TGTGCCAGTAGTATAGTACAGGGTGGCAATCAGCCCCAGCATTTT.

The chain uses TRBV27 and TRBJ2-2, with 7 bases that match TRBD1. Per the germline V gene, CDR1 is MNHEY and CDR2 is SMNVEV (reference sequence). The V gene end was trimmed by 6 bases and the J gene end by 1 base; junction bases not matched to a gene: 17. The CDR3 length is 19 residues. The CDR3 DNA reads TGTGCCAGCAGCCGCGACGGGACAGCGCTGACTCTGAACACCGGGGAGCTGTTTTTT. Its protein product is CASSRDGTALTLNTGELFF.

This clone was observed a handful of times. The CDR3 here is CASRPGAFPYEQYF. The DNA of the CDR3 is TGTGCCAGTAGACCAGGGGCTTTTCCCTACGAGCAGTACTTC. The chain employs TRBV19 and TRBJ2-7; tentatively, D is TRBD1 (6 bases). CDR1 is LNHDA and CDR2 is SQIVND in the germline V gene (reference sequence). V shed 6 bases and J shed 2 bases, with 14 bases lying between them. The CDR3 has 14 residues.

The rearrangement uses TRBV6-1 and TRBJ2-5, with no clear D. V was pared by 4 bases and J by 3 bases, with 9 bases between. The CDR3 extends over 13 amino acids. Germline lookup yields CDR1 MNHNS and CDR2 SASEGT. The CDR3 here is CASSVHGEETQYF. CDR3 nucleotides: TGTGCCAGCAGTGTACACGGAGAAGAGACCCAGTACTTC.

As concerns this clone: This sample also contains other DNA sequences that code for the same CDR3. CDR3: CASSLRGYSYNEQFF. CDR3 in DNA: TGTGCCAGCAGCCTCAGGGGATATAGCTACAATGAGCAGTTCTTC. The chain employs TRBV27 and TRBJ2-1, with a possible D match to TRBD1 (6 bases). The V end lost 6 bases, the J end lost 3 bases, and 15 bases lay between the germline ends. Germline V CDR1 and CDR2: MNHEY, SMNVEV (reference sequence). This CDR3 region has 15 residues.

On this clone itself: The identical CDR3 is also encoded by other nucleotide sequences in the sample. The chain employs TRBV7-9 and TRBJ2-1, with D tentatively TRBD1 (6 bases). This CDR3 has 12 residues. The germline V gene has CDR1 SEHNR and CDR2 FQNEAQ (reference sequence). V lost 1 base to trimming and J lost 9 bases, with 7 bases between them. In DNA form, the CDR3 reads TGTGCCAGCAGCTTAGTACAGGGTGAGCAGTTCTTC. This sequence encodes CASSLVQGEQFF.

The V and J genes are TRBV4-2 and TRBJ2-1, with 8 bases matching TRBD2. CDR1 and CDR2 (germline): LGHNA, YNFKEQ. V lost 1 base to trimming and J lost 5 bases; unmatched junction nucleotides: 7. This CDR3 has 16 amino acids. The CDR3 DNA reads as TGTGCCAGCAGCCAAGGCGTACTAGCGGTACACAATGAGCAGTTCTTC. Its protein is CASSQGVLAVHNEQFF.

The rearrangement uses TRBV5-1 and TRBJ2-2; D possibly corresponds to TRBD2 (5 bases). V dropped 0 bases and J dropped 6 bases, with 12 bases sitting between them. CDR3 size: 15 residues. Per the germline V gene, CDR1 is SGHRS and CDR2 is YFSETQ. DNA for the CDR3: TGCGCCAGCAGCTTGGTGGTCGGGGATCCCGGGGAGCTGTTTTTT. Amino acids: CASSLVVGDPGELFF.

V is TRBV27 and J is TRBJ2-7; no clear D gene. V lost 2 bases and J 1 base, leaving 6 bases between the germline ends. The CDR3 loop spans 13 amino acids. Germline V lookup: CDR1 MNHEY, CDR2 SMNVEV (reference sequence). CDR3 bases: TGTGCCAGCAGTTTAGACGCATCCTACGAGCAGTACTTC. Translating gives CASSLDASYEQYF.

The sample holds one count of this clone. The gene calls are TRBV29-1 and TRBJ1-4, with D unresolved. The germline V gene encodes CDR1 SQVTM and CDR2 ANQGSEA. This CDR3 comprises 13 residues. With 6 bases removed from V and 7 bases from J, the gap between germline ends came to 15 bases. Here the CDR3 reads CSVRQGGREKLFF. The CDR3 DNA reads as TGCAGCGTCCGACAAGGAGGGCGTGAAAAACTGTTTTTT.

The V gene is TRBV7-9, the J gene TRBJ1-1; unclear D gene. There are 13 residues in the CDR3. Per germline, CDR1 SEHNR and CDR2 FQNEAQ (reference sequence). Trimming removed 8 bases at V and 3 bases at J, with 13 bases between. CDR3 amino acids: CASAKDGYTEAFF. The CDR3 DNA is TGTGCCAGCGCCAAGGATGGGTACACTGAAGCTTTCTTT.

This clone has just one count. The chain couples TRBV5-6 to TRBJ1-1; 9 bases match TRBD1. Trimming removed 4 bases from V and 4 bases from J; junction bases left unmatched: 5. The CDR3 loop spans 14 amino acids. Germline CDR1 SGHDT, CDR2 YYEEEE. CDR3: CASSRGQGATEAFF. DNA for the CDR3: TGTGCCAGCAGCCGGGGACAGGGTGCCACTGAAGCTTTCTTT.